A selection of T cell receptor beta chains follows, all from one sample in a study of neurological immune-mediated disorders. TCRdb passed the 5' RACE reads through MiXCR, listing each CDR3 protein once. Of roughly 71,000 distinct CDR3 sequences listed, around 3.9% are singletons. Sequencing used PBMCs. All receptors derive from a man younger than 45 with multiple sclerosis. Both conserved end residues are part of each CDR3. A D gene is named only where the DNA matches it firmly. Rows may omit the clone size; those that give it use once, few, many or a size class.

d_gene | j_gene | abundance | v_gene | CDR3aa | CDR3nt
. | TRBJ2-2 | many | TRBV18 | CASSPHHGDTGELFF | TGTGCCAGCTCACCCCACCATGGCGACACCGGGGAGCTGTTTTTT
TRBD1 | TRBJ2-5 | many | TRBV7-9 | CASTTGVETQYF | TGTGCCAGCACGACAGGGGTAGAGACCCAGTACTTC
. | TRBJ1-2 | many | TRBV10-3 | CAISLNRRSYGYTF | TGTGCCATCAGTTTAAACAGGAGATCCTATGGCTACACCTTC
. | TRBJ2-3 | many | TRBV5-1 | CASSFLQTDTQYF | TGCGCCAGCAGCTTCCTACAAACAGATACGCAGTATTTT
. | TRBJ1-5 | many | TRBV20-1 | CSAGGITGNQPQHF | TGCAGTGCCGGAGGTATAACGGGCAATCAGCCCCAGCATTTT
. | TRBJ1-6 | few | TRBV5-1 | CASSLAGVLRSPLNF | TGCGCCAGCAGCTTGGCAGGAGTCTTGCGATCACCCCTCAACTTT
. | TRBJ1-6 | few | TRBV3-1 | CASSHPDHFGGGGRSPLNF | TGTGCCAGCAGCCATCCTGACCACTTTGGGGGGGGAGGTCGGTCACCCCTCAACTTT
. | TRBJ2-4 | . | TRBV15 | CATSSTALKDIQYF | TGTGCCACCAGCAGTACTGCCTTAAAGGACATTCAGTACTTC
TRBD1 | TRBJ2-7 | many | TRBV12-3/TRBV12-4 | CASSFKPGGEQYF | TGTGCCAGCAGTTTTAAACCAGGGGGCGAGCAGTACTTC
TRBD2 | TRBJ2-1 | many | TRBV6-4 | CASSPGTINEQFF | TGTGCCAGCAGCCCCGGGACTATCAATGAGCAGTTCTTC
. | TRBJ1-5 | many | TRBV18 | CASSDGNQPQHF | TGTGCCAGCTCAGACGGTAATCAGCCCCAGCATTTT
. | TRBJ2-5 | many | TRBV5-1 | CASRRQQETQYF | TGCGCCAGCAGGAGACAGCAAGAGACCCAGTACTTC
. | TRBJ1-1 | few | TRBV18 | CASSPRAPTGLEAEAFF | TGTGCCAGCTCACCACGGGCCCCGACAGGTTTGGAGGCTGAAGCTTTCTTT
. | TRBJ2-5 | many | TRBV10-2 | CATPRETQYF | TGCGCCACCCCCCGGGAGACCCAGTACTTC
TRBD1 | TRBJ1-2 | many | TRBV19 | CASRLDRALGYTF | TGTGCCAGTAGGCTGGACAGGGCACTAGGCTACACCTTC
TRBD1 | TRBJ2-1 | many | TRBV7-2 | CASSSNVAPGQVPYNEQFF | TGTGCCAGCAGCTCGAACGTTGCACCGGGACAGGTCCCCTACAATGAGCAGTTCTTC
TRBD2 | TRBJ2-3 | many | TRBV24-1 | CATSDSSSGAYTQYF | TGTGCCACCAGTGATTCCTCTAGCGGGGCTTATACGCAGTATTTT
. | TRBJ1-5 | many | TRBV27 | CASSLVPGNQPQHF | TGTGCCAGCAGTTTGGTACCGGGCAATCAGCCCCAGCATTTT
. | TRBJ1-1 | many | TRBV12-3/TRBV12-4 | CASSPWAGVRNTEAFF | TGTGCCAGCAGTCCCTGGGCAGGGGTGAGGAACACTGAAGCTTTCTTT
. | TRBJ2-7 | many | TRBV27 | CASRLRAPYEQYF | TGTGCCAGCAGGCTCAGGGCCCCCTACGAGCAGTACTTC
. | TRBJ2-3 | many | TRBV11-2 | CASSSRLDTQYF | TGTGCCAGCAGCTCCCGACTGGATACGCAGTATTTT
TRBD2 | TRBJ2-3 | many | TRBV10-3 | CAISADGGAIDTQYF | TGTGCCATCAGTGCGGACGGGGGGGCCATAGATACGCAGTATTTT
TRBD1 | TRBJ1-5 | . | TRBV20-1 | CSAKTGGGNQPQNF | TGCAGTGCTAAAACAGGGGGGGGCAATCAGCCCCAGAATTTT
. | TRBJ2-7 | many | TRBV20-1 | CSARALAGSYEQYF | TGCAGTGCTAGAGCCCTGGCGGGCTCCTACGAGCAGTACTTC
TRBD2 | TRBJ2-7 | many | TRBV4-1 | CASSHSGTSGDEQYF | TGCGCCAGCAGCCATTCCGGGACTAGCGGGGACGAGCAGTACTTC
. | TRBJ2-2 | many | TRBV11-2 | CASSLRPLTVANTGELFF | TGTGCCAGCAGCTTAAGGCCCCTGACAGTTGCGAACACCGGGGAGCTGTTTTTT
. | TRBJ1-6 | once | TRBV7-9 | CASSLLENSPLHF | TGTGCCAGCAGCTTACTGGAAAATTCACCCCTCCACTTT
. | TRBJ1-6 | many | TRBV5-5 | CASSLGSSYNSPLNF | TGTGCCAGCAGCTTGGGGAGCTCCTATAATTCACCCCTCAACTTT
. | TRBJ1-2 | many | TRBV20-1 | CSARVGGYGYTF | TGCAGTGCTAGAGTGGGGGGGTATGGCTACACCTTC
. | TRBJ2-7 | many | TRBV9 | CASSVVDTSYEQYF | TGTGCCAGCAGCGTAGTAGACACTTCCTACGAGCAGTACTTC
TRBD1 | TRBJ1-6 | few | TRBV3-1 | CASSRRQGNNSPLHF | TGTGCCAGCAGCCGCCGACAGGGGAACAATTCACCCCTCCACTTT
. | TRBJ1-4 | many | TRBV9 | CASSASGTGNEKLFF | TGTGCCAGCAGCGCATCCGGGACGGGGAATGAAAAACTGTTTTTT
. | TRBJ2-7 | few | TRBV9 | CASSVALHEQYF | TGTGCCAGCAGCGTAGCTCTCCACGAGCAGTACTTC
. | TRBJ1-5 | many | TRBV3-1 | CASSQEKAQPQHF | TGTGCCAGCAGCCAAGAGAAAGCTCAGCCCCAGCATTTT
. | TRBJ1-5 | many | TRBV10-3 | CAIWPGGSNQPQHF | TGTGCCATCTGGCCCGGGGGGAGCAATCAGCCCCAGCATTTT
. | TRBJ2-1 | many | TRBV5-6 | CASSYGTPTGEQFF | TGTGCCAGCAGCTACGGGACTCCTACCGGTGAGCAGTTCTTC
. | TRBJ1-1 | many | TRBV20-1 | CSARKDSYMNTEAFF | TGCAGTGCTAGAAAAGACAGCTATATGAACACTGAAGCTTTCTTT
TRBD2 | TRBJ2-3 | many | TRBV29-1 | CSLTSGTDTQYF | TGCAGCCTGACTAGCGGCACAGATACGCAGTATTTT
TRBD1 | TRBJ2-7 | many | TRBV27 | CASNAGQGPYEQYF | TGTGCCAGCAACGCCGGACAGGGGCCCTACGAGCAGTACTTC
. | TRBJ1-1 | many | TRBV5-1 | CASSPPGGKTEAFF | TGCGCCAGCAGCCCACCCGGTGGGAAGACTGAAGCTTTCTTT